The source of this TCR beta chain is a study of blood T cell repertoires in COVID-19. Participant-reported clinical history was the basis for cohort assignment. Under the authors' procedure: Nucleated cell counts were estimated from reference gene primer amplification. Sequencing was performed with immunoSEQ multiplex PCR; in TCRdb, only in-frame clones are kept and a portion is missing. That table gives V, J and clone size, and the DNA gave D and trimming. The repertoire consists of over 130,000 clones, with about four fifths occurring once and the leading ten covering 3% to 4%. The CDR3 totals 16 residues. The ends were cut back, 4 bases at V and 4 bases at J, with 17 bases in the middle. Looked up from germline, CDR1 is LNHDA and CDR2 is SQIVND (reference sequence).

The source material was PBMCs or T cells enriched from blood (not recorded which). This chain links TRBV19 with TRBJ1-5; perhaps TRBD1 as D (5 bases). The clonotype was recovered from a woman between 50 and 59 years old with acute COVID-19. The CDR3 is CASSTGQGGGNQPQHF. The CDR3 region has the DNA TGTGCCAGTAGTACAGGGCAGGGAGGAGGAAATCAGCCCCAGCATTTT.